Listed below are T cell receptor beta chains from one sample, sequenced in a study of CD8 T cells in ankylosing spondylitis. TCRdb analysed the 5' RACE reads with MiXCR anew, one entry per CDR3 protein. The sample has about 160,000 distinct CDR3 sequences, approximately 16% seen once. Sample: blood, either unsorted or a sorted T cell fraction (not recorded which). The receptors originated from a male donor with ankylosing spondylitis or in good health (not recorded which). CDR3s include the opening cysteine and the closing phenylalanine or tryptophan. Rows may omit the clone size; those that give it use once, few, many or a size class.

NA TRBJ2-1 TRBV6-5 CASSYEPPSYGEQFF
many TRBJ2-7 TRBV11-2 CASSWNDRMTSYEQYF
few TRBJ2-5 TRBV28 CASSLPGGGETQYF
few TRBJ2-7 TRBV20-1 CSARKTGRDEQYF
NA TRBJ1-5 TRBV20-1 CSARTGSNQPQHF
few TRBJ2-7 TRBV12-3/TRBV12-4 CASRIQGSSYEQYF
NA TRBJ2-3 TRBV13 CASSPSGKTDTQYF
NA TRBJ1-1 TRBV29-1 CSVDRVKAFF
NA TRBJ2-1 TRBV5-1 CASKQAGDSYNEQFF
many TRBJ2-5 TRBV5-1 CASSLISGPQETQYF
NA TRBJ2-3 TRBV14 CASSQGLAGNTDTQYF
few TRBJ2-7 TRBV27 CASSLGTSGSKYEQYF
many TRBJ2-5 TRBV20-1 CSARAPASGSFQETQYF
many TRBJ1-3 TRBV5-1 CASSLAPGASGNTIYF
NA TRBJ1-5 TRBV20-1 CSARWTGDQPQHF
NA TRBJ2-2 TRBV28 CALLAGNTGELFF
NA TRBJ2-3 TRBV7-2 CASSSHRVDTQYF
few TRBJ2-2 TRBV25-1 CASSDYPVTGELFF
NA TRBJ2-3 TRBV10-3 CAITQGLAGETDTQYF
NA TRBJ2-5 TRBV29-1 CSVGGLAGGETQYF
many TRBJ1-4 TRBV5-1 CASSLGSVTAGEKLFF
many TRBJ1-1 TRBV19 CATGVTEAFF
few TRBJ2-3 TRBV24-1 CATSDFQASGPSTDTQYF
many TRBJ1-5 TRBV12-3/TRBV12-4 CASSRDRPNQPQHF
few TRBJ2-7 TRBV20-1 CSARDEGRSYEQYF
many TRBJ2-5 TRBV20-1 CSGGGTSVETQYF
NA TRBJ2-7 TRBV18 CASSPPRTGYYEQYF
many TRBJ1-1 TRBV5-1 CASSYRGSGTEAFF
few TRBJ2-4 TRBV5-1 CASRDRGNIQYF
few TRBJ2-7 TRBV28 CASSPGTSGIYEQYF
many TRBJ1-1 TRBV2 CASRPSWDRTNTEAFF
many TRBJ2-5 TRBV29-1 CSVRRTGGRETQYF
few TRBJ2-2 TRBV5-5 CASSLEGGPTGELFF
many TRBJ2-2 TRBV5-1 CASSLKLVTSGNTGELFF
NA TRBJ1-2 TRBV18 CASSPSVFYGYTF
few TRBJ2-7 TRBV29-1 CRPIRTDLEQYF
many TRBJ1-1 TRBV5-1 CASSLETEAFF
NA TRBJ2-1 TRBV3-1 CASSQISGRDNEQFF
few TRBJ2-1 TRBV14 CASGILDEQFF
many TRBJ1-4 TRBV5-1 CASSFGDQLFEKLFF
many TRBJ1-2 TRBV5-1 CASSLEPGYYGYTF
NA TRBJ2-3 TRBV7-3 CASQAGVGTDTQYF
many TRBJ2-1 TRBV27 CASRRRDYYNEQFF
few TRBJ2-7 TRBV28 CASSLEQGAYEQYF
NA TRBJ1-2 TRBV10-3 CAISETGDYGYTF
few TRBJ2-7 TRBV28 CASSRVTTDF
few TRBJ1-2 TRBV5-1 CASRDRLVYGYTF
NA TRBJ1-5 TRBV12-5 CASGLALQPQHF
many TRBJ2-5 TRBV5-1 CASSFGRGRETQYF
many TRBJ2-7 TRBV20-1 CSATPHEQYF
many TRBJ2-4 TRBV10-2 CASSVSGNKNIQYF
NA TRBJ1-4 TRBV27 CASSPGQPNEKLFF
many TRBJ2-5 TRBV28 CASTIQGARRETQYF